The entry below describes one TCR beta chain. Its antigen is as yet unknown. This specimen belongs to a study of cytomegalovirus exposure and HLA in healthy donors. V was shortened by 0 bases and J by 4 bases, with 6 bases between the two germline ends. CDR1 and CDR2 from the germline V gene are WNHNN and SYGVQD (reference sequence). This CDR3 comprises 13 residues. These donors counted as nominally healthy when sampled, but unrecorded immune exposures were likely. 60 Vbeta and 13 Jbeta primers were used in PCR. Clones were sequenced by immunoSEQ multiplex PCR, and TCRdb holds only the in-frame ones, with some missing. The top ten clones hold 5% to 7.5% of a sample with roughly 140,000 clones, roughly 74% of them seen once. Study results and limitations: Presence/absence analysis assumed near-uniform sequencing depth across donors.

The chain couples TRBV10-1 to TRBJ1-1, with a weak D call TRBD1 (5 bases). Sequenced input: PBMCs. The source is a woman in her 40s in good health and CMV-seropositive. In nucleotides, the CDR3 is TGCGCCAGCAGTGAGTCCGGGGGCACTGAAGCTTTCTTT. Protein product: CASSESGGTEAFF.